This record covers a single T cell receptor (beta chain). The CDR3 extends over 15 amino acids. Germline V lookup: CDR1 WSHSY, CDR2 SAAADI. The V and J ends lost 2 bases and 4 bases, in that order; junction bases with no gene match: 5. The source of the sample is a study of cytomegalovirus exposure and HLA in healthy donors. Clones were read by immunoSEQ multiplex PCR, and TCRdb kept only the in-frame ones, dropping some. In the table there are a few hundred thousand clones, around 88% of which are singletons. The sequenced sample consisted of PBMCs. The gene calls are TRBV10-2 and TRBJ2-7; the match to TRBD2 covers 10 bases. The TCR originated in a woman aged 18-29 years in good health and CMV-seronegative. The CDR3 sequence: CASSEVASGSYEQYF. For the CDR3, the DNA is TGCGCCAGCAGTGAGGTTGCTAGCGGGAGTTACGAGCAGTACTTC.